A single sample is the source of the 10 T cell receptor beta chains below, sequenced in a study of beta chain features in type 1 diabetes. General study findings and limits: In every one of the four CD4+ subsets, TCRB CDR3s were moderately but significantly shorter in Type 1 diabetes patients.

The entirety of the isolated RNA underwent reverse transcription, so expressed TCRB transcripts were sequenced. Assay used: immunoSEQ multiplex PCR; TCRdb lists only in-frame clones, some missing. The sample shows 300,000 or so clones, roughly 8.8% of them seen only once. Antigen specificity for these receptors is unknown. The sample taken for sequencing was central memory CD4+ T cells from blood. All receptors derive from a man between 25 and 39 years old with type 1 diabetes.

This clone was picked up many times. V is TRBV10-3 and J is TRBJ2-3; 7 nucleotides match TRBD1. V lost 6 bases, J lost 3 bases, and 12 bases stayed unmatched. The CDR3 consists of 16 residues. Germline values: CDR1 ENHRY, CDR2 SYGVKD. The CDR3, as DNA: TGTGCCATCAGAAGACAGGGCACAACCGGAACAGATACGCAGTATTTT. Residues: CAIRRQGTTGTDTQYF.

The chain employs TRBV15 and TRBJ2-5; 12 positions agree with TRBD2. The V gene end was trimmed by 4 bases and the J gene end by 5 bases; junction bases not matched to a gene: 14. The CDR3 totals 18 residues. Germline assignment: CDR1 LNHNV and CDR2 YYDKDF (reference sequence). As DNA, the CDR3 is TGTGCCACCAGCAAATCAAGACTAGCGGGGGCGCCGGTGGAGACCCAGTACTTC. It translates to CATSKSRLAGAPVETQYF.

The gene calls are TRBV25-1 and TRBJ1-1, with D hard to call. This CDR3 region has 13 residues. V lost 7 bases, J lost 1 base, and 10 bases lay in between. The V gene's germline CDR1 is MGHDK and CDR2 SYGVNS. CDR3 nucleotides: TGTGCCAGCACTCGCGGAACGAACACTGAAGCTTTCTTT. Its translation is CASTRGTNTEAFF.

This clone was picked up a small number of times. The CDR3 DNA sequence: TGTGCCAGCAGTTACTCCGGGGGGGTCGAGGCCCAGTACTTC. Its translation is CASSYSGGVEAQYF. This sequence joins TRBV6-6 and TRBJ2-5, with TRBD2 matching over 8 bases. The germline V gene has CDR1 MNHNY and CDR2 SVGAGI (reference sequence). After removal of 0 bases from V and 9 bases from J, the junction contained 6 bases not matched to a gene. CDR3 length equals 14 residues.

The V call is TRBV5-1, the J call TRBJ2-3; 11 bases are shared with TRBD2. The J segment lost 9 bases and the V segment lost 2 bases, leaving 5 bases of the junction unmatched. Germline CDR1 reads SGHRS; CDR2 reads YFSETQ. The CDR3 is 14 residues long. CDR3 DNA: TGCGCCAGCAGCTTTGGTAGCGGGGGGGAAACGCAGTATTTT. This gives the protein CASSFGSGGETQYF.

This clone was observed a handful of times. V usage is TRBV6-5 and J usage is TRBJ1-5; D gene unclear. Germline CDR1 and CDR2: MNHEY and SVGAGI. The V end was cut by 6 bases, the J end by 0 bases, with 9 bases between. CDR3 length: 14 amino acids. The chain's CDR3 is CASRGRVSNQPQHF. The CDR3 DNA reads as TGTGCCAGCAGGGGGAGGGTTAGCAATCAGCCCCAGCATTTT.

This clone showed up just a few times. The chain couples TRBV10-3 to TRBJ2-2; D is undetermined. Trimming cost V 4 bases and J 3 bases, with 6 bases left between them. CDR3 length: 13 amino acids. The germline V gene has CDR1 ENHRY and CDR2 SYGVKD. The CDR3 is CAISAKDTGELFF. Here the CDR3 DNA reads TGTGCCATCAGTGCCAAGGACACCGGGGAGCTGTTTTTT.

This clone was seen a few times. V and J are TRBV7-2 and TRBJ2-3; D may be TRBD1 or TRBD2 (5 bases each). The CDR3 has 15 residues. V lost 1 base to trimming and J lost 2 bases, with 10 bases between them. Germline V lookup: CDR1 SGHTA, CDR2 FQGNSA. The CDR3 nucleotides read TGTGCCAGCAGCTTAGGTGGTGGGACCACAGATACGCAGTATTTT. Protein: CASSLGGGTTDTQYF.

The rearrangement joins TRBV19 to TRBJ1-1; possibly TRBD1 for D (5 bases). The CDR3 extends over 14 amino acids. V was trimmed by 1 base and J by 5 bases, leaving 11 bases between them. Per the germline V gene, CDR1 is LNHDA and CDR2 is SQIVND (reference sequence). The CDR3 protein is CASSIGGGVTEAFF. In DNA form, the CDR3 reads TGTGCCAGTAGTATAGGGGGCGGGGTAACTGAAGCTTTCTTT.

In its sample, this clone was seen a few times. The chain is built from TRBV10-3 and TRBJ1-2; TRBD1 is a possible D gene (6 bases). Deletions cut 6 bases from V and 0 bases from J, with 14 bases between. In germline, CDR1 is ENHRY, CDR2 SYGVKD. This CDR3 comprises 15 residues. For the CDR3, the DNA is TGTGCCATCAGAAAGGGGGTTGGGGCTAACTATGGCTACACCTTC. Translating gives CAIRKGVGANYGYTF.